This T cell receptor beta chain was obtained from a study of T cell responses to AZD1222 COVID-19 vaccine. Overall study findings and caveats: Only a handful of AZD1222 recipients were seropositive at baseline.

Analyses pooled second doses at about 4 or about 12 weeks. The protocol was immunoSEQ multiplex PCR, while the TCRdb copy is restricted to in-frame clones and leaves out a portion. The sample lists 150,000 to 180,000 clones, 85% to 95% seen once, with about 1.4% in the top ten. Turning to this clone: The target antigen is unknown.

The CDR3 loop spans 15 amino acids. V shed 2 bases and J 1 base; nucleotides not matched to a gene: 2. Germline-derived CDR1 and CDR2 are SGHRS and YFSETQ. The TCR comes from an adult who received the AZD1222 COVID-19 vaccine. The J gene is TRBJ2-2, the V gene TRBV5-1; the match to TRBD2 covers 7 bases. Source: peripheral blood, taken 28 days after the second AZD1222 dose. CDR3 bases: TGCGCCAGCAGCTTCCGGGGGGAGAACACCGGGGAGCTGTTTTTT. It yields the protein CASSFRGENTGELFF.